This entry features one TCR beta chain sequence. Its antigen is not identified. These data come from a study of T cells in localized non-small cell lung cancer. Overall study results and limits: Among blood samples, higher T cell density accompanied longer overall survival. In adjacent lung appeared a median around 55 of the top 100 tumor clones. Maximal T cell clonality occurred in uninvolved adjacent lung, with tumor ranking below it.

Profiled with immunoSEQ multiplex PCR; TCRdb holds only in-frame clones, not every one. The sample records 45,000 to 70,000 clones, roughly 89% being singletons. The source was peripheral blood, collected before any cancer treatment. The source of this sequence is a woman between 35 and 75 years old with stage I lung adenocarcinoma.

CDR3 region: CASSLGQGGYGYTF. The CDR3 DNA is TGTGCCAGCAGCTTAGGACAGGGGGGCTATGGCTACACCTTC. The J gene is TRBJ1-2, the V gene TRBV13, with 8 bases aligning to TRBD1. Trimming removed 0 bases from V and 4 bases from J; junction bases left unmatched: 1. CDR3 length equals 14 residues. Germline CDR1 and CDR2: PRHDT and FYEKMQ (reference sequence).